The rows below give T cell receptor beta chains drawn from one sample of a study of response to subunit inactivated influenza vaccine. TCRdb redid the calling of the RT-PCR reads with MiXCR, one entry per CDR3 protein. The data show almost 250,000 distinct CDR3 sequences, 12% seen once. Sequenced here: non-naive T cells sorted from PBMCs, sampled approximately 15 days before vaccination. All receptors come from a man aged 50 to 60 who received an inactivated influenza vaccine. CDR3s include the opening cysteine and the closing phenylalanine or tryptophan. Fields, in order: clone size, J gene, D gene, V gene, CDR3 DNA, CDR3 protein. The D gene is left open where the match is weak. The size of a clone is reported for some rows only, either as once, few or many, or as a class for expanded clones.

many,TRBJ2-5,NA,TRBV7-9,TGTGCCAGCAGCTTCCCGCAGACAGCGACGGAGACCCAGTACTTC,CASSFPQTATETQYF
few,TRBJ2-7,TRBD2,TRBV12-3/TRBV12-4,TGTGCCAGCAGAACTACTTTAAGCGGGAGCGAGTACTTC,CASRTTLSGSEYF
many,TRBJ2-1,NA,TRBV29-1,TGCAGCGTTGAAACCGGTAGCTCCTACAATGAGCAGTTCTTC,CSVETGSSYNEQFF
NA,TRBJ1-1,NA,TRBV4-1,TGCGCCAGCAGCCATGTGGGGAATTTTGAAGCTTTCTTT,CASSHVGNFEAFF
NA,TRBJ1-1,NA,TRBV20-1,TGCAGTGCTAGAGTCCAGGGTTTGAACACTGAAGCTTTCTTT,CSARVQGLNTEAFF
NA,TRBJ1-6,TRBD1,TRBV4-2,TGTGCCAGCAGCCAAGGACAGGGATCCAATTCACCCCTCCACTTT,CASSQGQGSNSPLHF
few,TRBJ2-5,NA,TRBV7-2,TGTGCCAGCAGCTTACGGGGGCCTTTAGAGGAGACCCAGTACTTC,CASSLRGPLEETQYF
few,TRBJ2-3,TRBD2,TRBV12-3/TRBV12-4,TGTGCCAGCAGGGCGGGGGGGGGCACAGATACGCAGTATTTT,CASRAGGGTDTQYF
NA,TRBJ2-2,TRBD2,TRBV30,TGTGCCTGGAGGGTAACCGGGACTAGCATCAACGGGGAGCTGTTTTTT,CAWRVTGTSINGELFF
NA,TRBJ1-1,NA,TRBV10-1,TGCGCCAGCAGTGCCCTAGCGAACACTGAAGCTTTCTTT,CASSALANTEAFF
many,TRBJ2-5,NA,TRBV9,TGTGCCAGCAGCGTTAACCCAGAAGAGACCCAGTACTTC,CASSVNPEETQYF
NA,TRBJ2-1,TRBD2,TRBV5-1,TGCGCCAGCAGCAGCGGACTAGCAGATGAGCAGTTCTTC,CASSSGLADEQFF
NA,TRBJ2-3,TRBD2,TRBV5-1,TGCGCCAGCAGCCCGGGACTAGCGGGGGGGCGAAGAGTGGCAGATACGCAGTATTTT,CASSPGLAGGRRVADTQYF
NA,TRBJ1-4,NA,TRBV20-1,TGCAGTGCTAGTGGGGACCAGGGGACTAAAAAACTGTTTTTT,CSASGDQGTKKLFF
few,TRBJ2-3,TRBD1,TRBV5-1,TGCGCCAGCAGCTCGACAGGGGGGGATACGCAGTATTTT,CASSSTGGDTQYF
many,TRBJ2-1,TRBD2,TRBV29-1,TGCAGCGGTTCATCCCACATAGCGGGAGCCTACAATGAGCAGTTCTTC,CSGSSHIAGAYNEQFF
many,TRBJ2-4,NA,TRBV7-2,TGTGCCAGCACCCCCGTCGGGGGAAGTGGCATTCAGTACTTC,CASTPVGGSGIQYF
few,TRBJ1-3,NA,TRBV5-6,TGTGCCAGCAGCTTGGCCGCACAGACGGACTCTGGAAACACCATATATTTT,CASSLAAQTDSGNTIYF
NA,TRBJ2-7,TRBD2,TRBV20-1,TGCAGTGCTCATACTAGCGGGAGGCCCCGTTCCTACGAGCAGTACTTC,CSAHTSGRPRSYEQYF
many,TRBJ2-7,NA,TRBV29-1,TGCAGCGTTGAGACAGGTAGGGGAGAGCAGTACTTC,CSVETGRGEQYF
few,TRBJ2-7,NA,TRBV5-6,TGTGCCAGCAGCCAGAGGGGACTTACCTACGAGCAGTACTTC,CASSQRGLTYEQYF
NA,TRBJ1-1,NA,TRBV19,TGTGCCAGTACCAACGGGCTCCCTTACAGCATGAACACTGAAGCTTTCTTT,CASTNGLPYSMNTEAFF
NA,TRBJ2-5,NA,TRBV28,TGTGCCAGCCTCAGCATTTCCGGGACCCAGTACTTC,CASLSISGTQYF
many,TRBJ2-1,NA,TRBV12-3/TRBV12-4,TGTGCCAGCAGCCGTGGAGGGACAGCGTACAATGAGCAGTTCTTC,CASSRGGTAYNEQFF
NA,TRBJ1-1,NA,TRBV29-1,TGCAGCGTTGAGGGTCTGGCAGGACTCATGAACACTGAAGCTTTCTTT,CSVEGLAGLMNTEAFF
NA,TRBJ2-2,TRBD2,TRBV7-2,TGTGCCAGCAGCACCTCGAGCGGGAGGGTAACCGGGGAGCTGTTTTTT,CASSTSSGRVTGELFF
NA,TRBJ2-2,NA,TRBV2,TGTGCCAGCAGCCTCGAAACGAACACCGGGGAGCTGTTTTTT,CASSLETNTGELFF
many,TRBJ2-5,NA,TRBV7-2,TGTGCCAGCAGCGGGGGCCCGGTTAAAGAGACCCAGTACTTC,CASSGGPVKETQYF
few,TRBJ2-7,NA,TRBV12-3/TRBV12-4,TGTGCCAGCAGTTTTCGTACAGCCTCTTTCTACGAGCAGTACTTC,CASSFRTASFYEQYF
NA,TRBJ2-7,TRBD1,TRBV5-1,TGCGCCAGCAGCTTGGAGGCCAGGGGGTCCGACGAGCAGTACTTC,CASSLEARGSDEQYF
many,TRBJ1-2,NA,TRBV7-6,TGTGCCAGCAGCTTAGGGACGGGGATGGACTATGGCTACACCTTC,CASSLGTGMDYGYTF
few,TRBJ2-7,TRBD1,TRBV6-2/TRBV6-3,TGTGCCAGCAGACACGATGGACAGGGCATTCAGCGCTCCTACGAGCAGTACTTC,CASRHDGQGIQRSYEQYF
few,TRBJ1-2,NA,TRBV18,TGTGCCAGCTCACCACAAGAAACAGGAGTCTATGGCTACACCTTC,CASSPQETGVYGYTF
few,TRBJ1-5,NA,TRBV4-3,TGCGCCAGCAGCCTGGACATCCGCAATCAGCCCCAGCATTTT,CASSLDIRNQPQHF
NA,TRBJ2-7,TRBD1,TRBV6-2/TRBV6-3,TGTGCCAGCAGGCCGCTCGGACAGGGGATAAACGAGCAGTACTTC,CASRPLGQGINEQYF
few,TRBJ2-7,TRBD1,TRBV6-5,TGTGCCAGCAGTTACTCCCTCGGACAGGGAAGAGAGCAGTACTTC,CASSYSLGQGREQYF
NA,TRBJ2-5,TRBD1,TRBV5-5,TGTGCCAGCACCCTGGGACAGGGGGCGAAGACCCAGTACTTC,CASTLGQGAKTQYF
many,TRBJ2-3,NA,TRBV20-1,TGCAGTGCTCTACTCGACCGCACAGATACGCAGTATTTT,CSALLDRTDTQYF
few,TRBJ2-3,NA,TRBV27,TGTGCCAGCAGTTTACATGGAACAGATACGCAGTATTTT,CASSLHGTDTQYF
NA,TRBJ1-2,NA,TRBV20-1,TGCAGTGCTAGGGGAAGGGGGATGACAGACGTTAACTATGGCTACACCTTC,CSARGRGMTDVNYGYTF
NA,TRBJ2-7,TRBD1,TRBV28,TGTGCCAGCAGTTTAAGGTCCCTGGGACAGCTAACCTACGAGCAGTACTTC,CASSLRSLGQLTYEQYF
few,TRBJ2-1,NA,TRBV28,TGTGCCAGCAGTCAAGGACAGTCCTACAATGAGCAGTTCTTC,CASSQGQSYNEQFF
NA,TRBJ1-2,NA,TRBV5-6,TGTGCCAGCAGCATCGCCCGTGGTGGCTACACCTTC,CASSIARGGYTF
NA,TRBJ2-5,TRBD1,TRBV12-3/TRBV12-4,TGTGCCAGCAGTTCGACGGACAGGGACAAGACCCAGTACTTC,CASSSTDRDKTQYF
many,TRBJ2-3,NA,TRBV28,TGTGCCAGCAGTTTTGACTACAGCACAGATACGCAGTATTTT,CASSFDYSTDTQYF
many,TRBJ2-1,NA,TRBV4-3,TGCGCCAGCAGCCAAGGACTCCGCCCTGGGGATGAGCAGTTCTTC,CASSQGLRPGDEQFF
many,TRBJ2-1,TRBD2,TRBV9,TGTGCCAGCAGCGTAGAGACTAGCGGGAGTCCGCCACTCTTC,CASSVETSGSPPLF
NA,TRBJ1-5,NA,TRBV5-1,TGCGCCAGCCGTCAGGAACTCCCGGTGGAGCCCCAGCATTTT,CASRQELPVEPQHF
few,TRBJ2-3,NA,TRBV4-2,TGTGCCAGCAGCCAACCGGCCGGGACTGGCACAGATACGCAGTATTTT,CASSQPAGTGTDTQYF
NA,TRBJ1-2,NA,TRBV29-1,TGCAGCGTTGACCGGGACACCGTGCATGGCTACACCTTC,CSVDRDTVHGYTF
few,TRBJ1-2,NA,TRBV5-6,TGTGCCAGCAGCTTGGAGAGTGAGGCAGTCTATGGCTACACCTTC,CASSLESEAVYGYTF
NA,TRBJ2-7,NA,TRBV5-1,TGCGCCAGCAGCTTCGCTCAGGGTTACGAGCAGTACTTC,CASSFAQGYEQYF
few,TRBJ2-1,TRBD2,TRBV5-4,TGTGCCAGCAGCTTGTTAGCGGGGGCCACCAATGAGCAGTTCTTC,CASSLLAGATNEQFF
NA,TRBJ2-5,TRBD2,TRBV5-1,TGCGCCAGCAGTTCCGGGACTAGCGGGACAGGGGAGTACTTC,CASSSGTSGTGEYF
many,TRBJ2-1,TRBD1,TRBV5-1,TGCGCCAGCAGCTTGATGATCGAGGGGGCGGATGAGCAGTTCTTC,CASSLMIEGADEQFF
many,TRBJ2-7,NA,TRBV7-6,TGTGCCAGCAGCTTAGCGCAGGTCGCCGAGCAGTACTTC,CASSLAQVAEQYF
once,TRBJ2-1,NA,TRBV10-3,TGTGCCATCGGCCTCGGACTCAAGCAGTTCTTC,CAIGLGLKQFF